There are many counts of the clone carrying this TCR beta chain. The entry originates in a study of early T cells in non-severe SARS-CoV-2 infection. The CDR3 totals 13 residues. In germline, CDR1 is MRHNA, CDR2 SNTAGT. The V end was cut by 2 bases, the J end by 3 bases, with 4 bases between. TCRdb independently ran MiXCR on the 5' RACE reads; one entry per CDR3 protein. The data show roughly 25,000 distinct CDR3 sequences, with 4.2% seen just once and around 4.8% held by the top ten. Sample: whole blood. The source of this sequence is an adult who was a healthcare worker with PCR-confirmed SARS-CoV-2 infection or an uninfected control (not recorded which). The chain employs TRBV6-4 and TRBJ2-2; D remains ambiguous. In DNA, the CDR3 is TGTGCCAGCAGTGACAGGGACACCGGGGAGCTGTTTTTT. Encoded protein: CASSDRDTGELFF.